The clone carrying this TCR beta chain is labeled as medium-sized. Its antigen is not identified. TRB rearrangements were amplified by multiplex PCR with BIOMED2 TRB-A/B primers. TCRdb itself ran the multiplex PCR reads through MiXCR, one entry per CDR3 protein. The repertoire holds tens of thousands of distinct CDR3 sequences, approximately 29% seen once, with 1.7% in the top ten. This CDR3 is 12 amino acids long. Germline V lookup: CDR1 LNHDA, CDR2 SQIVND (reference sequence). Trimming cost V 6 bases and J 5 bases, with 8 bases left between them. This sample stems from a study of T and B cells in COVID-19 patients. Background on the study: COVID-19 patients gave peripheral blood either during active infection or after recovery. The recovered cohort's median age was around 31 years, versus approximately 73 years in active infection.

Points from the study as a whole: Active COVID-19 showed highly clonal TRB repertoires; recovery showed diversity and richness above healthy donors.

TRB was amplified from roughly 250-500 ng of blood genomic DNA. The clonotype was recovered from a human donor who had recovered from COVID-19. The sample was blood. This chain joins TRBV19 and TRBJ2-1; unclear D gene. DNA of the CDR3: TGTGCCAGTAGCCCGAATGACAATGAGCAGTTCTTC. Encoded protein: CASSPNDNEQFF.